The 28 T cell receptor beta chains below were found in one sample sequenced in a study of vaccination effects on CD4 cells after COVID-19. Sequencing in the ViraFEST assay came after antigen-specific CD4+ T cells had been expanded with viral peptide pools, which were used to stimulate PBMC. Culture lasted about 10 days before CD4+ T cell isolation. This individual tested PCR-positive for SARS-CoV-2 infection between March and December 2020. These TCRs are of unknown antigen specificity. Assay: immunoSEQ multiplex PCR; the TCRdb copy retains only in-frame clones and omits some. The sample yields under 55,000 clones, 60% to 75% seen once. The sequenced sample was CD4+ T cells from PBMCs cultured with a peptide pool, obtained before COVID-19 vaccination. These receptors were collected from a human donor who had a prior SARS-CoV-2 infection.

This clone was recorded only once. This sequence joins TRBV11-3 and TRBJ2-3, with D perhaps TRBD2 (5 bases). CDR1 is SGHNT, CDR2 YENEEA, per germline. The CDR3 consists of 16 residues. The V gene lost 6 bases and the J gene lost 2 bases, with 18 bases spanning the gap. DNA for the CDR3: TGTGCCAGCAGTCTAGGCCTAGCTAGGTCCACAGATACGCAGTATTTT. Encoded protein: CASSLGLARSTDTQYF.

This chain links TRBV14 with TRBJ2-2; tentative D call: TRBD1 (5 bases). The CDR3 runs 15 residues. V lost 4 bases, J lost 4 bases, and 13 bases lay in between. Germline assignment: CDR1 SGHDN and CDR2 FVKESK. The CDR3: CASSPAGLGTGELFF. The DNA of the CDR3 is TGTGCCAGCAGCCCCGCAGGGTTAGGCACCGGGGAGCTGTTTTTT. Complete variable domain (other parts from reference TRBV14 and TRBJ2-2): EAGVTQFPSHSVIEKGQTVTLRCDPISGHDNLYWYRRVMGKEIKFLLHFVKESKQDESGMPNNRFLAERTGGTYSTLKVQPAELEDSGVYFCASSPAGLGTGELFFGEGSRLTVL.

A single count supports this clone. The chain recombines TRBV6-5 with TRBJ1-5; 7 bases map to TRBD1. The V segment lost 5 bases and the J segment 1 base; nucleotides outside the gene matches: 5. The CDR3 consists of 15 residues. Germline lookup yields CDR1 MNHEY and CDR2 SVGAGI. The CDR3 nucleotides are TGTGCCAGCAGTCGCACCAGGGGGAGCAATCAGCCCCAGCATTTT. Its protein product is CASSRTRGSNQPQHF.

The chain links TRBV12-5 to TRBJ2-5, with a weak D call TRBD1 (6 bases). This CDR3 is 13 amino acids long. Germline V gene data show CDR1 as LGHNT and CDR2 as FRNRAP. V shed 6 bases and J shed 5 bases, with 13 bases lying between them. CDR3 coding DNA: TGTGCTAGTGGACTACAGGGTTACGAGACCCAGTACTTC. Translation: CASGLQGYETQYF.

The sample holds a few counts of this clone. This sequence joins TRBV30 and TRBJ1-3; tentative D call: TRBD1 (6 bases). The length of the CDR3 is 19 residues. Germline-derived CDR1 and CDR2 are GTSNPN and SVGIG (reference sequence). Trimming removed 3 bases from V and 0 bases from J, with 24 bases in between. For the CDR3, the DNA is TGTGCCTGGAGGGTACAAGAGGGGGATACTGAAGTCTCTGGAAACACCATATATTTT. Amino acids: CAWRVQEGDTEVSGNTIYF.

V is TRBV6-5 and J is TRBJ1-6; tentatively, D is TRBD1 (6 bases). Trimming stripped 0 bases from V and 9 bases from J, with 12 bases between. The germline gives CDR1 MNHEY, CDR2 SVGAGI. The CDR3 has 15 amino acids. This chain's CDR3 is CASSYSWGQGSPLHF. In DNA form, the CDR3 reads TGTGCCAGCAGTTACTCGTGGGGGCAGGGTTCACCCCTCCACTTT.

The chain has TRBV6-2 or TRBV6-3 and TRBJ1-2; D gene ambiguous. The length of the CDR3 is 13 residues. V was cut by 2 bases and J by 7 bases, with 11 bases left in between. Germline assignment: CDR1 MNHEY and CDR2 SVGEGT. CDR3 nucleotide sequence: TGTGCCAGCAGTTACCCAGACATTGGTGGCTACACCTTC. It encodes CASSYPDIGGYTF.

The sample holds a few counts of this clone. The chain is built from TRBV7-9 and TRBJ1-4; D not certain. V lost 5 bases to trimming and J lost 8 bases, with 9 bases between them. The germline gives CDR1 SEHNR, CDR2 FQNEAQ (reference sequence). This CDR3 spans 12 amino acids. The chain's CDR3 is CASSPQGEKLFF. CDR3 DNA: TGTGCCAGCAGCCCTCAAGGAGAAAAACTGTTTTTT. The variable domain in full, with the rest retrieved from reference TRBV7-9 and TRBJ1-4, is DTGVSQNPRHKITKRGQNVTFRCDPISEHNRLYWYRQTLGQGPEFLTYFQNEAQLEKSRLLSDRFSAERPKGSFSTLEIQRTEQGDSAMYLCASSPQGEKLFFGSGTQLSVL.

The chain is built from TRBV27 and TRBJ1-1, with D perhaps TRBD1 (5 bases). This CDR3 comprises 15 residues. Trimming took 5 bases from V and 3 from J, leaving 16 bases between them. The germline V gene encodes CDR1 MNHEY and CDR2 SMNVEV (reference sequence). The CDR3 sequence: CASSLTGNPHTEAFF. The CDR3 DNA reads TGTGCCAGCAGTCTAACAGGCAACCCTCACACTGAAGCTTTCTTT.

The chain joins TRBV2 to TRBJ2-2, with a tentative D call TRBD2 (5 bases). CDR3 length equals 16 residues. V dropped 6 bases and J dropped 5 bases, with 19 bases sitting between them. CDR1 SNHLY and CDR2 FYNNEI come from the germline V gene. The CDR3 DNA sequence: TGTGCCAGCAGGCCTAGCATAGGAAGGGCAACCGGGGAGCTGTTTTTT. Translating it yields CASRPSIGRATGELFF.

This clone was seen just once. The chain uses TRBV29-1 and TRBJ2-1; 10 nucleotides line up with TRBD2. After removal of 8 bases from V and 5 bases from J, the junction contained 12 bases not matched to a gene. This CDR3 has 15 residues. Germline assignment: CDR1 SQVTM and CDR2 ANQGSEA. CDR3 sequence: CSSSGRALYDNEQFF. DNA of the CDR3: TGCAGCTCGAGCGGGAGGGCGTTATACGACAATGAGCAGTTCTTC.

In this sample, this clone turned up a few times. The chain combines TRBV19 with TRBJ1-6, with D possibly matching TRBD1 (6 bases). The V gene's germline CDR1 is LNHDA and CDR2 SQIVND (reference sequence). The CDR3 contains 13 residues. V was cut by 3 bases and J by 13 bases, with 13 bases left in between. As DNA, the CDR3 is TGTGCCAGTAGTATTTGGGCTCAGGGGCCCCTCCACTTT. Translated, it gives CASSIWAQGPLHF.

The chain uses TRBV5-8 and TRBJ1-6, with D hard to call. This CDR3 contains 16 residues. Germline loops: CDR1 SGHTS, CDR2 YDEGEE. V was pared by 0 bases and J by 9 bases, with 16 bases between. As DNA, the CDR3 is TGTGCCAGCAGCTTGGCCAAGCGAGGGAGAGGTTCACCCCTCCACTTT. Its translation: CASSLAKRGRGSPLHF.

This clone was detected once. The junction shows a germline mismatch at one end, possibly a read error. The V call is TRBV24-1, the J call TRBJ2-5, with 9 bases identical to TRBD2. CDR3 size: 17 residues. Germline CDR1 KGHDR, CDR2 SFDVKD. The CDR3 here is CATSGAGGTSRQETQYF. The CDR3 DNA reads TGTGCCACGAGTGGGGCCGGCGGGACTAGCAGACAAGAGACCCAGTACTTC.

This chain connects TRBV4-3 to TRBJ1-2, with 9 positions matching TRBD1. Trimming removed 4 bases from V and 4 bases from J; junction bases left unmatched: 7. The V gene's germline CDR1 is LGHNA and CDR2 YSLEER. The CDR3 sequence is 15 residues long. The CDR3 DNA sequence: TGCGCCAGCAGCCCCCGGGACAGGGACTCCTATGGCTACACCTTC. Amino acids: CASSPRDRDSYGYTF.

CDR3 residues: CASSPPSLETQYF. The DNA for the CDR3 is TGTGCCAGCTCACCCCCCTCCTTAGAGACCCAGTACTTC. This chain connects TRBV18 to TRBJ2-5; no clear D gene. Germline V gene lookup returns CDR1 KGHSH and CDR2 LQKENI. Trimming pared 3 bases from V and 4 bases from J, leaving 9 bases between. The CDR3 has 13 amino acids.

The chain is built from TRBV11-3 and TRBJ1-6; 7 bases line up with TRBD1. Germline values: CDR1 SGHNT, CDR2 YENEEA. With V trimmed by 1 base and J by 9 bases, 12 bases remained unmatched. The CDR3 loop spans 17 amino acids. DNA of the CDR3: TGTGCCAGCAGCTTAGCCCTGCACGACAGGGCGGGTTCACCCCTCCACTTT. It specifies CASSLALHDRAGSPLHF. Full variable domain (missing parts from reference TRBV11-3 and TRBJ1-6): EAGVVQSPRYKIIEKKQPVAFWCNPISGHNTLYWYLQNLGQGPELLIRYENEEAVDDSQLPKDRFSAERLKGVDSTLKIQPAELGDSAVYLCASSLALHDRAGSPLHFGNGTRLTVT.

V gene TRBV6-5 combines with J gene TRBJ1-5; TRBD1 aligns across 7 bases. The CDR3 runs to 14 residues. Looked up from germline, CDR1 is MNHEY and CDR2 is SVGAGI. Trimming took 5 bases from V and 3 from J; bases not matched to a gene: 4. The CDR3 loop reads CASSRTGDNQPQHF. The CDR3 DNA reads as TGTGCCAGCAGTCGGACAGGCGACAATCAGCCCCAGCATTTT.

This chain joins TRBV11-3 and TRBJ2-7; 8 bases fit TRBD2. V dropped 1 base and J dropped 5; count of bases not matched to a gene: 10. The germline V gene encodes CDR1 SGHNT and CDR2 YENEEA. The CDR3 has 16 residues. Here the CDR3 reads CASSLASSGSNHEQYF. Here the CDR3 DNA reads TGTGCCAGCAGCTTAGCATCGAGCGGGAGTAACCACGAGCAGTACTTC. The entire variable domain, with the rest obtained from reference TRBV11-3 and TRBJ2-7, is as follows: EAGVVQSPRYKIIEKKQPVAFWCNPISGHNTLYWYLQNLGQGPELLIRYENEEAVDDSQLPKDRFSAERLKGVDSTLKIQPAELGDSAVYLCASSLASSGSNHEQYFGPGTRLTVT.

The chain is built from TRBV4-2 and TRBJ1-5; 7 bases map to TRBD1. V dropped 0 bases and J dropped 0; count of bases not matched to a gene: 5. Germline CDR1 is LGHNA and CDR2 is YNFKEQ. This CDR3 has 17 amino acids. In nucleotides, the CDR3 is TGTGCCAGCAGCCAAGATGGGGACAGATATAGCAATCAGCCCCAGCATTTT. It is translated as CASSQDGDRYSNQPQHF.

A single count supports this clone. The genes are TRBV18 and TRBJ1-2; D may be TRBD1 (6 bases). The CDR3 contains 14 residues. Looked up from germline, CDR1 is KGHSH and CDR2 is LQKENI. The V end was cut by 5 bases, the J end by 1 base, with 11 bases between. The CDR3 spells CASSSTGLNYGYTF. The CDR3 DNA sequence: TGTGCCAGCTCATCGACAGGACTTAACTATGGCTACACCTTC.

The chain couples TRBV5-1 to TRBJ2-5; D may match TRBD1 or TRBD2 (5 bases each). From germline, CDR1 is SGHRS and CDR2 YFSETQ. This CDR3 is 15 amino acids long. The V end was cut by 3 bases, the J end by 2 bases, with 14 bases between. CDR3 protein: CASSSTGAAQETQYF. In DNA, the CDR3 is TGCGCCAGCAGCTCTACCGGGGCAGCTCAAGAGACCCAGTACTTC.

This chain connects TRBV15 to TRBJ1-4; D gene uncertain. The CDR3 has 16 residues. V was clipped by 0 bases and J by 0 bases, with 8 bases between them. Germline V gene sequence: CDR1 LNHNV, CDR2 YYDKDF (reference sequence). CDR3 amino acids: CATSRDFGATNEKLFF. As DNA, the CDR3 is TGTGCCACCAGCAGAGATTTCGGGGCAACTAATGAAAAACTGTTTTTT.

This chain joins TRBV30 and TRBJ1-5; unclear D gene. The CDR3 has 13 amino acids. CDR1 and CDR2 (germline): GTSNPN, SVGIG (reference sequence). V lost 4 bases and J lost 0, with 7 bases in between. CDR3 nucleotide sequence: TGTGCCTGGAACCGGTATAGCAATCAGCCCCAGCATTTT. As protein: CAWNRYSNQPQHF.

The chain combines TRBV5-6 with TRBJ1-1, with D perhaps TRBD1 (6 bases). Germline lookup yields CDR1 SGHDT and CDR2 YYEEEE. The CDR3 extends over 14 amino acids. The germline V and J ends were trimmed by 4 bases and 2 bases, with 12 bases remaining between them. CDR3 loop: CASSTPRGNTEAFF. For the CDR3, the DNA is TGTGCCAGCAGCACCCCCAGGGGAAACACTGAAGCTTTCTTT. Supplemented by reference TRBV5-6 and TRBJ1-1, the full variable domain reads DAGVTQSPTHLIKTRGQQVTLRCSPKSGHDTVSWYQQALGQGPQFIFQYYEEEERQRGNFPDRFSGHQFPNYSSELNVNALLLGDSALYLCASSTPRGNTEAFFGQGTRLTVV.

This chain uses TRBV10-2 with TRBJ2-7; TRBD2 matches at 9 bases. V dropped 5 bases and J dropped 4; count of bases not matched to a gene: 9. The germline CDR1 and CDR2 sequences are WSHSY and SAAADI. CDR3 length: 15 residues. The DNA for the CDR3 is TGCGCCAGCAGTCCGGGACTAGCCGTAATGTACGAGCAGTACTTC. As protein: CASSPGLAVMYEQYF.

V usage is TRBV6-5 and J usage is TRBJ1-1; the D gene is possibly TRBD1 (5 bases). Germline lookup yields CDR1 MNHEY and CDR2 SVGAGI. Trimming cost V 2 bases and J 4 bases, with 8 bases left between them. This CDR3 has 13 amino acids. The CDR3 is CASSYTGGTEAFF. The CDR3 bases are TGTGCCAGCAGTTACACAGGAGGCACTGAAGCTTTCTTT.

This clone was recorded only once. The junction departs from the called germline gene at one end, perhaps through a read error. The rearrangement uses TRBV18 and TRBJ2-7; D might be TRBD1 (6 bases). CDR3 length: 13 amino acids. The germline V gene encodes CDR1 KGHSH and CDR2 LQKENI. CDR3 in amino acids: CASSPNSGTGTDF. The CDR3 DNA is TGTGCCAGCTCACCAAATAGTGGCACAGGGACGGACTTC.